These T cell receptor beta chains were read from a single sample in a study of siplizumab effects on memory and regulatory T cells. Sequenced by immunoSEQ multiplex PCR; TCRdb stores in-frame clones only, minus some. The data hold tens of thousands of clones, with roughly 89% observed a single time. Sequencing was done on a sample of CD8+ T cells sorted from blood. The receptors here all came from a human donor in good health. The CDR3 runs from the conserved cysteine through the conserved F or W. The D gene is left open where the match is weak. The listing skips clone size in some rows; elsewhere it reads once, few, many or a size class.

>NA|TRBD2|TRBJ2-3|TRBV27
CASSLSGGRAGDTQYF
TGTGCCAGCAGTTTATCAGGCGGGAGGGCCGGAGATACGCAGTATTTT
>NA|NA|TRBJ1-2|TRBV6-5
CASSYQAENYGYTF
TGTGCCAGCAGTTACCAGGCAGAAAACTATGGCTACACCTTC
>NA|TRBD2|TRBJ2-2|TRBV7-8
CASSPPGTSPELFF
TGTGCCAGCAGCCCTCCCGGGACTAGCCCTGAGCTGTTTTTT
>once|TRBD2|TRBJ2-1|TRBV20-1
CSAESGGAEFF
TGCAGTGCTGAGAGCGGGGGGGCTGAGTTCTTC
>NA|TRBD1|TRBJ1-3|TRBV5-1
CASSLGTGLGNTIYF
TGCGCCAGCAGCTTGGGGACAGGGCTCGGAAACACCATATATTTT
>NA|NA|TRBJ2-5|TRBV7-6
CASSLETEQETQYF
TGTGCCAGCAGCTTAGAAACAGAACAAGAGACCCAGTACTTC
>NA|NA|TRBJ1-1|TRBV6-1
CASSEWGRRGSEAFF
TGTGCCAGCAGTGAATGGGGTCGCCGGGGCTCTGAAGCTTTCTTT
>NA|TRBD2|TRBJ2-1|TRBV5-1
CASSLGVGLAGYEQFF
TGCGCCAGCAGCTTGGGAGTGGGGCTAGCGGGGTATGAGCAGTTCTTC
>NA|NA|TRBJ2-1|TRBV12-5
CASGLVPTGFDEQFF
TGTGCTAGTGGTTTGGTCCCGACAGGTTTCGATGAGCAGTTCTTC
>NA|NA|TRBJ1-4|TRBV4-1
CASSTMVGGEKLFF
TGCGCCAGCAGCACGATGGTCGGAGGTGAAAAACTGTTTTTT
>NA|NA|TRBJ2-7|TRBV14
CASSQAEGFAYEQYF
TGTGCCAGCAGCCAAGCGGAGGGTTTCGCCTACGAGCAGTACTTC
>NA|NA|TRBJ2-6|TRBV5-6
CASSFFGANVLTF
TGTGCCAGCAGCTTCTTTGGGGCCAACGTCCTGACTTTC
>NA|TRBD2|TRBJ2-1|TRBV4-2
CASSQLAGSPYEQFF
TGTGCCAGCAGCCAACTAGCGGGATCCCCCTATGAGCAGTTCTTC
>NA|NA|TRBJ2-5|TRBV19
CASSIGVTQETQYF
TGTGCCAGTAGTATCGGGGTTACACAAGAGACCCAGTACTTC
>NA|NA|TRBJ2-5|TRBV5-1
CASSLVLGQSLRQETQYF
TGCGCCAGCAGCTTGGTCCTAGGCCAATCTCTCAGGCAAGAGACCCAGTACTTC
>NA|NA|TRBJ2-5|TRBV7-3
CASSSQETQYF
TGTGCCAGCAGCTCCCAAGAGACCCAGTACTTC
>NA|TRBD1|TRBJ2-7|TRBV27
CASSLTGGHSYEQYF
TGTGCCAGCAGTTTGACAGGGGGCCACTCCTACGAGCAGTACTTC
>NA|NA|TRBJ2-1|TRBV6-1
CASSEISVRGVGYNEQFF
TGTGCCAGCAGTGAGATATCGGTCCGAGGGGTGGGTTACAATGAGCAGTTCTTC
>NA|NA|TRBJ2-1|TRBV4-1
CASSPSGDEQFF
TGCGCCAGCAGCCCCTCAGGAGATGAGCAGTTCTTC
>NA|NA|TRBJ2-3|TRBV6-5
CASSLGPSTDTQYF
TGTGCCAGCAGTTTGGGACCTAGCACAGATACGCAGTATTTT
>NA|NA|TRBJ1-2|TRBV19
CASSIGEGSYGYTF
TGTGCCAGTAGTATAGGTGAGGGAAGCTATGGCTACACCTTC
>NA|NA|TRBJ1-1|TRBV20-1
CSALGDTEAFF
TGCAGTGCTCTTGGGGACACTGAAGCTTTCTTT
>NA|TRBD2|TRBJ2-1|TRBV9
CASSFTSGGYNEQFF
TGTGCCAGCAGCTTTACTAGCGGGGGGTACAATGAGCAGTTCTTC
>NA|TRBD2|TRBJ2-1|TRBV7-9
CASSLASGTSGYNEQFF
TGTGCCAGCAGCTTAGCTTCCGGGACTAGCGGTTACAATGAGCAGTTCTTC
>NA|TRBD1|TRBJ1-1|TRBV6-4
CASSDLGQGSTEAFF
TGTGCCAGCAGTGACCTCGGACAGGGGAGCACTGAAGCTTTCTTT
>NA|TRBD2|TRBJ2-1|TRBV5-1
CASRDGFRGGALSYNEQFF
TGCGCCAGCAGGGATGGCTTCCGCGGGGGGGCCCTTTCCTACAATGAGCAGTTCTTC
>NA|NA|TRBJ2-7|TRBV4-1
CASSQGGGETYEQYF
TGCGCCAGCAGCCAAGGAGGGGGGGAGACCTACGAGCAGTACTTC
>NA|TRBD2|TRBJ2-7|TRBV11-2
CASSPAGTSGREYF
TGTGCCAGCAGCCCAGCCGGGACTAGCGGGAGAGAGTACTTC
>NA|TRBD2|TRBJ2-7|TRBV5-1
CASSLIGGRGGITLEQYF
TGCGCCAGCAGCTTGATTGGTGGTCGCGGGGGGATCACTCTCGAGCAGTACTTC
>NA|NA|TRBJ2-1|TRBV7-2
CASSLELGNEQFF
TGTGCCAGCAGCTTAGAGTTGGGGAATGAGCAGTTCTTC
>NA|TRBD1|TRBJ1-2|TRBV9
CASSVDGQGFYGYTF
TGTGCCAGCAGCGTAGACGGACAGGGGTTCTATGGCTACACCTTC
>NA|TRBD2|TRBJ2-5|TRBV11-1
CASSLSRLPGRAVEKTQYF
TGTGCCAGCAGCCTCTCGAGACTACCCGGGAGGGCCGTCGAAAAGACCCAGTACTTC
>NA|NA|TRBJ2-1|TRBV6-5
CASSYGVSEQFF
TGTGCCAGCAGTTACGGGGTGAGTGAGCAGTTCTTC
>NA|NA|TRBJ2-2|TRBV11-3
CASSPPSYGELFF
TGTGCCAGCAGCCCTCCGTCCTACGGGGAGCTGTTTTTT
>NA|TRBD2|TRBJ2-1|TRBV6-1
CASSDGTGTSGYNEQFF
TGTGCCAGCAGTGATGGGACAGGGACTAGCGGCTACAATGAGCAGTTCTTC
>NA|TRBD1|TRBJ2-3|TRBV9
CASSAPRQGVSDTQYF
TGTGCCAGCAGCGCCCCCCGACAGGGAGTATCTGATACGCAGTATTTT